This paragraph reports one T cell receptor (beta chain). The antigen remains undetermined. Only in-frame clones appear in the TCRdb table, and some are missing; sequencing was by immunoSEQ multiplex PCR. The sample lists more than 1.2 million clones; around 98.5% were seen once. The CDR3 contains 15 residues. Trimming cost V 4 bases and J 3 bases; bases outside gene matches: 5. Germline CDR1 and CDR2: LGHNA and YNFKEQ. The donors were adults (healthy and HIV-negative) with no recent acute infections or vaccinations. This specimen comes from a study of shared clonotypes between healthy human individuals. Broader study findings: Relative to clonotypes present in all four donors, those not shared had lower generation probabilities. The sharing of 5% to 6.5% of naive CD4 clonotypes was seen across a handful of donors.

The specimen was naive CD4+ T cells sorted from blood. Subset noted: CD45RA+ positively selected. This chain uses TRBV4-2 with TRBJ2-3, with TRBD2 matching 9 bases. The source of this sequence is a man younger than 45 in good health. DNA of the CDR3: TGTGCCAGCAGCCTCGGTAGCGGGAGAACAGATACGCAGTATTTT. It codes for CASSLGSGRTDTQYF.